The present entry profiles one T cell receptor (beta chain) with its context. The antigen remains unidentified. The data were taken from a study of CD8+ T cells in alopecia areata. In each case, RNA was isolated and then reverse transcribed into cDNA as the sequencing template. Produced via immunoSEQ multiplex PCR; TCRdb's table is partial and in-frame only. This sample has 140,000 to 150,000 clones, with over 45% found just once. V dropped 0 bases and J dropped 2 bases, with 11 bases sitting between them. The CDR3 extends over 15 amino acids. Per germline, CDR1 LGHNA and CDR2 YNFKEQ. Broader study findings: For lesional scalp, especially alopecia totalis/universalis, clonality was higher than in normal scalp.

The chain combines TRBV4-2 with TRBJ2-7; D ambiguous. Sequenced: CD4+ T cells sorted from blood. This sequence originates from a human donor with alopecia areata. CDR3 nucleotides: TGTGCCAGCAGCCAAGATAATTTCGGTACCTACGAGCAGTACTTC. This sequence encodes CASSQDNFGTYEQYF.